This record looks at one TCR beta chain sequence and its context. This clonotype was detected ten times or more. Its target antigen remains unknown. No base qualities exist here, and no much larger clone lies one base off it. Lymph node samples were obtained from the axillary draining lymph nodes of breast cancer patients. Data came from an Illumina HiSeq 2000. Multiplex PCR amplification was used to generate the TCR beta chain libraries. The amplified TCR beta chain products were analyzed by high-throughput sequencing. In-frame beta chains were kept once TCRdb had trimmed the public reads at Q25 with fastp and called clones with MiXCR. All rows with the same CDR3 protein become a single entry with the most common DNA and genes. For this sample the table gives over 150,000 distinct CDR3 sequences, of which roughly 30% were detected only once. Of the sample, approximately 4.3% falls within the top ten clones.

The data originate from a study of breast tumors, draining lymph nodes, adjacent tissues (dated by TCRdb to the mid-2010s). A note on the overall study: In breast cancer patients, the study compared the TCR beta repertoires of tumor, adjacent nontumor tissue and axillary lymph nodes. In human breast cancer, the study set out to assess how tumor, surrounding tissue and draining lymph node repertoires relate to one another and whether T cells might be exchanged between them. What the study reported, not specific to this receptor: In luminal-like breast cancer, tumor and nontumor tissue repertoires resembled each other significantly more than in basal-like breast cancer. Tumor T-cell repertoires showed less diversity than lymph node repertoires and more diversity than nontumor tissue repertoires, and tumor T-cell repertoires showed preferential V and J gene usage. The data were considered consistent with most tumor T cells being derived from the lymph node and subsequently expanding within tumor tissue. The conclusion that tumor T cells originate in lymph nodes was framed as consistent with a hypothesis rather than directly demonstrated.

Looking up the germline V gene yields CDR1 KGHDR and CDR2 SFDVKD. From its cysteine to its phenylalanine, the CDR3 spans 15 amino acids. Only the CDR3 region is kept as DNA, spanning 45 bases read in frame from base 1. V sheds 3 bases and J sheds 5 bases, leaving 13 bases between their ends. The origin of this receptor is a female donor with breast cancer. Some clones in this sample may be carry-over from other donors' samples. The source material was axillary lymph node tissue. The chain couples TRBV24-1 to TRBJ2-1; the D segment cannot be called with confidence. The DNA reads TGTGCCACCAGTGATACGAATGGATGGGACAATGAGCAGTTCTTC. It is translated as CATSDTNGWDNEQFF.